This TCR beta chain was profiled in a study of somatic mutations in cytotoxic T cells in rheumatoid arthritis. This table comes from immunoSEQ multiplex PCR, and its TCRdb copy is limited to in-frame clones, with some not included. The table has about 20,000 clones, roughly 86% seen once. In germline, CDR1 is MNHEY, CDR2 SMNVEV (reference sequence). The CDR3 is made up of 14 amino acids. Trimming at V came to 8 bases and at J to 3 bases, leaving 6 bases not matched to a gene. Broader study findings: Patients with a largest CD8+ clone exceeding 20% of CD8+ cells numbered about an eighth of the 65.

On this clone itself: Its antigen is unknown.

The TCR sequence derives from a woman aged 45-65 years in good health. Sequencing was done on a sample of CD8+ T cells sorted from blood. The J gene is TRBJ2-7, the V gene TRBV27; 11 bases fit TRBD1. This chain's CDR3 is CASQAGTGGYEQYF. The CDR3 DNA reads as TGTGCCAGCCAGGCCGGGACAGGGGGCTACGAGCAGTACTTC.